These T cell receptor beta chains were read from a single sample in a study of T cell responses to AZD1222 COVID-19 vaccine. The table came from immunoSEQ multiplex PCR; TCRdb's copy has only in-frame clones and leaves some out. This sample carries 75,000 to 100,000 clones, around nine tenths of them seen once, and the ten largest clones take about 2.5%. Sample: peripheral blood, taken on day 0 of AZD1222 vaccination. The receptors were gathered from an adult in good health. Both conserved end residues are part of each CDR3. Fields, in order: clone size, D gene, V gene, CDR3 protein. D genes are given only for firm matches. Clone size, where shown, is once, few, many, or a class for clones that have expanded.

>once|TRBD2|TRBV19
CASSNLGLVGDEQFF
>-|TRBD2|TRBV14
CASSQGSGIYTDTQYF
>few|TRBD2|TRBV11-2
CASSSERGGTGELFF
>once|TRBD2|TRBV24-1
CATSDPGLAGSTQYF
>-|-|TRBV7-6
CASSLEAMGAGTEAFF
>-|-|TRBV3-1/TRBV3-2
CASSQGGSMNTIYF
>-|-|TRBV19
CASSILGVRSNQPQHF
>-|-|TRBV6-6
CASRAQGSYTEAFF
>few|-|TRBV5-1
CASSSGRVQWETQYF
>-|TRBD1|TRBV5-4
CASSSRGTGGETQYF
>-|-|TRBV5-4
CASIRNSPLHF
>-|-|TRBV30
CAWSGRDIRTDTQYF
>-|-|TRBV4-1
CASSQDRGSSFNEQFF
>-|-|TRBV18
CASSPLVSYEQYF
>-|-|TRBV2
CASSWEHGNLNTEAFF
>-|-|TRBV28
CASSLAIGSGYTF
>-|-|TRBV6-5
CASRGSANYGYTF
>-|-|TRBV11-1
CASSLSTGTYEQYF
>once|-|TRBV5-6
CASSLLWASGNTIYF
>-|-|TRBV4-1
CASSQGPQGSGNTIYF
>once|TRBD1|TRBV15
CATRNRGYGYTF
>-|-|TRBV7-9
CASSFVGGAGETQYF
>-|-|TRBV9
CASGGAHEQFF
>-|-|TRBV15
CATSSEKRSSYEQYF
>-|-|TRBV18
CASSPPGVTDTQYF
>-|-|TRBV25-1
CASSERGYSPLHF
>-|-|TRBV5-4
CASSSPLRQGGLFNEQFF
>-|-|TRBV18
CASSPPGNTGELFF
>-|-|TRBV29-1
CSVEDSRAGEYEQYF
>-|-|TRBV4-3
CASSQDSPDTQYF
>-|-|TRBV6-1
CASSDSLGQNNSPLHF
>-|TRBD1|TRBV28
CASSPGQGGWSYNSPLHF
>-|-|TRBV6-5
CASSARQVTYNEQFF
>-|-|TRBV2
CASSGEGAGELFF
>-|-|TRBV4-2
CASSQGTDEDEKLFF
>once|TRBD1|TRBV18
CASSAGQGHQYEQFF
>-|TRBD2|TRBV19
CASSFGLAGTGELFF
>-|-|TRBV6-6
CASSYLENNEQFF
>few|-|TRBV27
CASSLSDGRYNEQFF
>-|-|TRBV28
CASSLSLLTLSSTDTQYF
>once|-|TRBV19
CASSIDEQHNEQFF
>-|TRBD1|TRBV19
CASHWDRDSNQPQHF
>-|-|TRBV6-2/TRBV6-3
CASSYKTGTGSNQPQHF
>once|-|TRBV3-1/TRBV3-2
CASSQDGPGAFF
>-|-|TRBV6-5
CASSPPNGQGKLFF
>-|TRBD1|TRBV2
CASTDRRVNTEAFF
>-|-|TRBV5-1
CASSPRAELNYGYTF
>-|TRBD1|TRBV27
CASSFNTGGSGEQYF
>-|TRBD1|TRBV6-1
CASSTRQGRDTQYF
>-|-|TRBV24-1
CATSRRGGPTLSYNEQFF
>once|-|TRBV5-8
CASSSAGGIQYF
>-|-|TRBV6-5
CASSYLQGEQYF
>-|-|TRBV28
CASSLLEDLRGQYF
>-|TRBD2|TRBV24-1
CATSDRITGTSGNEQFF
>-|-|TRBV5-4
CASGHQSSYNEQFF
>few|TRBD1|TRBV19
CASSLLSGTANYGYTF